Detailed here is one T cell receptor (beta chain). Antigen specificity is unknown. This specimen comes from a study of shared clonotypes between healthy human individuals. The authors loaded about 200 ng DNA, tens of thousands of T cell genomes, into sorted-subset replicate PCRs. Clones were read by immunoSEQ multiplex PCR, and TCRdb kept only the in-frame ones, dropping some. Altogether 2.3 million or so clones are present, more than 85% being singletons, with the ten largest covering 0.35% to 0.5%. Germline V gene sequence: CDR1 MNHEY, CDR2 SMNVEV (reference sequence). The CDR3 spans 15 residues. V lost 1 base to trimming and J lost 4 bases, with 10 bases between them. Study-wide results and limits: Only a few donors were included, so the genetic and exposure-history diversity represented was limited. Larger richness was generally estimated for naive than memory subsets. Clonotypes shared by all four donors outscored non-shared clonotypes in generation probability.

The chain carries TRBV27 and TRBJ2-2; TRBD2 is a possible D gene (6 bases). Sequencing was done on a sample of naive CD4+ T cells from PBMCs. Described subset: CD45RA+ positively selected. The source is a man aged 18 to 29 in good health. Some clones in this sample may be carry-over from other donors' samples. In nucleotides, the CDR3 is TGTGCCAGCAGTTTATACGGGAGTCCCACCGGGGAGCTGTTTTTT. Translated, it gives CASSLYGSPTGELFF.